These T cell receptor beta chains were read from a single sample in a study of blood T cell repertoires in COVID-19. Profiling relied on immunoSEQ multiplex PCR, and the TCRdb table lists in-frame clones only, not all of them. This repertoire shows 250,000 to 300,000 clones, approximately 88% found once; its top ten account for roughly 10%. Material for sequencing was peripheral blood. These receptors all stem from a woman aged 70-85 years with COVID-19, enrolled during active disease. Each CDR3 is given with its conserved first and last residue. Fields, in order: clone size, V gene, J gene, D gene, CDR3 DNA, CDR3 protein. A D gene is named only where the DNA matches it firmly. Clone size is given for some rows only: seen once, a few or many times, or a class if the clone is expanded.

-	TRBV30	TRBJ2-7	-	TGTGCCTGGAGTGTACACCCACATACCTACGAGCAGTACTTC	CAWSVHPHTYEQYF
-	TRBV5-1	TRBJ2-7	TRBD1	TGCGCCAGCAGCCTAAACAGGGGCCCCTACGAGCAGTACTTC	CASSLNRGPYEQYF
-	TRBV28	TRBJ1-3	TRBD1	TGTGCCAGCAGATACGGACAGGGGATATACACCATATATTTT	CASRYGQGIYTIYF
-	TRBV19	TRBJ1-5	-	TGTGCCAGTAGTATAGGTAGGGGATTAGGTCAGCCCCAGCATTTT	CASSIGRGLGQPQHF
-	TRBV10-3	TRBJ1-2	TRBD1	TGTGCCATCAGTGAGTCCGGGCAGACAGGGAAGTGGCATGGCTACACCTTC	CAISESGQTGKWHGYTF
-	TRBV2	TRBJ2-4	TRBD2	TGTGCCAGCAGCCCCGGGACTAGCGGGAGTACGACGAACATTCAGTACTTC	CASSPGTSGSTTNIQYF
-	TRBV5-1	TRBJ2-2	TRBD2	TGCGCCAGCAGCTTGAGTACTAGCGGGAAACCCGGGGAGCTGTTTTTT	CASSLSTSGKPGELFF
-	TRBV11-2	TRBJ2-7	-	TGTGCCAGCAGCTCAACAGTTTCCTCCTACGAGCAGTACTTC	CASSSTVSSYEQYF
-	TRBV19	TRBJ1-3	-	TGTGCCAGTACCCAGGTCTCCGCTGGAAACACCATATATTTT	CASTQVSAGNTIYF
-	TRBV7-9	TRBJ2-3	TRBD2	TGTGCCAGCGAACAAGGGAGGGCCGTAGATACGCAGTATTTT	CASEQGRAVDTQYF
-	TRBV24-1	TRBJ2-3	TRBD1	TGTGCCACCAGTGAGGCAGGGGGTTTCACAGATACGCAGTATTTT	CATSEAGGFTDTQYF
-	TRBV6-4	TRBJ2-2	-	TGTGCCAGCACCCACTACACCGGGGAGCTGTTTTTT	CASTHYTGELFF
-	TRBV15	TRBJ1-1	-	TGTGCCACCAGCAGAGGCGGAGGTAGAAACACTGAAGCTTTCTTT	CATSRGGGRNTEAFF
-	TRBV28	TRBJ2-1	-	TGTGCCAGCAGTTTAGTACGGGACTACAATGAGCAGTTCTTC	CASSLVRDYNEQFF
-	TRBV7-2	TRBJ1-2	-	TGTGCCAGCAGCTCCGTATCATCAGGGTTATTGGGCTACACCTTC	CASSSVSSGLLGYTF
-	TRBV19	TRBJ2-7	TRBD1	TGTGCCAGTAGTATTTCAGGGACAGGTGGCGAGCAGTACTTC	CASSISGTGGEQYF
-	TRBV28	TRBJ2-2	-	TGTGCCACCAAGTCGGGGTCCGGGGAGCTGTTTTTT	CATKSGSGELFF
-	TRBV24-1	TRBJ2-3	TRBD2	TGTGCCACCAGTGCCCGCGGGAGGGTCGGCACAGATACGCAGTATTTT	CATSARGRVGTDTQYF
-	TRBV6-5	TRBJ1-3	-	TGTGCCAGCAGCGGCGCGGGCTTCTCTGGAAACACCATATATTTT	CASSGAGFSGNTIYF
once	TRBV5-6	TRBJ2-7	TRBD2	TGTGCCAGCAGCTTGACCCTAGCGGGAGGGCCCTCCTACGAGCAGTACTTC	CASSLTLAGGPSYEQYF
once	TRBV11-3	TRBJ2-1	TRBD2	TGTGCCAGCAGGAAACTAGCGGGAGGCGGGGGTGAGCAGTTCTTC	CASRKLAGGGGEQFF
-	TRBV6-5	TRBJ2-7	TRBD1	TGTGCCAGCAGTCCCTTGCCAGGGGGCGAGCAGTACTTC	CASSPLPGGEQYF
-	TRBV6-5	TRBJ2-1	-	TGTGCCAGCAGCCGGGGTGGGGTTGGGTACAATGAGCAGTTCTTC	CASSRGGVGYNEQFF
-	TRBV7-9	TRBJ2-7	TRBD1	TGTGCCAGCAGCTCAATTCCGGGACAGGGCTCCTACGAGCAGTACTTC	CASSSIPGQGSYEQYF
-	TRBV10-3	TRBJ2-1	-	TGTGCCATGAGGGACTCAGGCTACAATGAGCAGTTCTTC	CAMRDSGYNEQFF
-	TRBV5-4	TRBJ2-1	-	TGTGCCAGCAGGTGGGGGGGCCCCTCCTACAATGAGCAGTTCTTC	CASRWGGPSYNEQFF
-	TRBV6-2/TRBV6-3	TRBJ1-5	-	TGTGCCAGCAGCTCCCTCGGGAGGGTAAGCGGTCAGCCCCAGCATTTT	CASSSLGRVSGQPQHF
-	TRBV15	TRBJ1-5	TRBD1	TGTGCCACCAGCAGATATGACAGGGGTGGCAATCAGCCCCAGCATTTT	CATSRYDRGGNQPQHF
-	TRBV2	TRBJ2-1	TRBD1	TGTGCCAGCAGTATCCAGGGGGCCCGCTACAATGAGCAGTTCTTC	CASSIQGARYNEQFF
-	TRBV30	TRBJ2-7	-	TGTGCCTGGAGCTGGCTTAGGGTAGGGGGCTACGAGCAGTACTTC	CAWSWLRVGGYEQYF
-	TRBV15	TRBJ2-2	-	TGTGCCACCAGCAGAGTGCGGACAGCCAACACCGGGGAGCTGTTTTTT	CATSRVRTANTGELFF
-	TRBV6-1	TRBJ2-3	TRBD2	TGTGCCAGCAGTGAATTTAGCGGGGCACTTACAGATACGCAGTATTTT	CASSEFSGALTDTQYF
few	TRBV21-1	TRBJ2-1	-	TGTGCCAGCAGCCAAGGGCTAGCGGGCCCCAATGAGCAGTTCTTC	CASSQGLAGPNEQFF
-	TRBV27	TRBJ1-1	TRBD1	TGTGCCAGCAGTTTCCGGACAGGGGTCGAAGCTTTCTTT	CASSFRTGVEAFF
few	TRBV19	TRBJ2-5	-	TGTGCCAGTAGTAAGGGGGGGGAAGGAGAGACCCAGTACTTC	CASSKGGEGETQYF
-	TRBV7-9	TRBJ2-7	TRBD2	TGTGCCAGCAGCACCACCCTTAGCGGGACGACCTACGAGCAGTACTTC	CASSTTLSGTTYEQYF
-	TRBV29-1	TRBJ2-1	-	TGCAGCGTTGAAGTTGGGGGGAGCTCCTACAATGAGCAGTTCTTC	CSVEVGGSSYNEQFF
-	TRBV27	TRBJ1-2	-	TGTGCCAGCCGCAGACTGAGTAGCTATGGCTACACCTTC	CASRRLSSYGYTF
-	TRBV5-1	TRBJ2-7	-	TGCGCCAGCAGCAACTCCGGGACACCTGACGAGCAGTACTTC	CASSNSGTPDEQYF
-	TRBV28	TRBJ2-7	-	TGTGCCAGCAGTTTATGGCGGACTACCTACGAGCAGTACTTC	CASSLWRTTYEQYF
-	TRBV19	TRBJ1-2	-	TGTGCCAGTAGTATCCCCGGGGGTAGTAACTATGGCTACACCTTC	CASSIPGGSNYGYTF
-	TRBV29-1	TRBJ1-2	-	TGCAGCGTTGAGGTCTTCGGGGGGTCTAACTATGGCTACACCTTC	CSVEVFGGSNYGYTF
-	TRBV7-9	TRBJ2-3	TRBD2	TGTGCCAGCAGCCGTACGACTGGCGGGAGGGCAAACACAGATACGCAGTATTTT	CASSRTTGGRANTDTQYF
-	TRBV7-9	TRBJ1-1	TRBD1	TGTGCCAGCAACAGGGGAACTGGGACTGAAGCTTTCTTT	CASNRGTGTEAFF
-	TRBV11-2	TRBJ2-2	TRBD1	TGTGCCAGCAGCTTCTATCAGGGGGCGAACACCGGGGAGCTGTTTTTT	CASSFYQGANTGELFF
-	TRBV19	TRBJ1-1	TRBD1	TGTGCCAGTAGTACCACAGGGGTGAACACTGAAGCTTTCTTT	CASSTTGVNTEAFF
-	TRBV7-2	TRBJ2-2	TRBD2	TGTGCCAGCAGCTTACTGATAGCGGGAGAAGGCGGGGAGCTGTTTTTT	CASSLLIAGEGGELFF
-	TRBV25-1	TRBJ2-5	-	TGTGCCAGCCACAAAACAGGGGACTTCCAAGAGACCCAGTACTTC	CASHKTGDFQETQYF
-	TRBV3-1/TRBV3-2	TRBJ1-6	TRBD1	TGTGCCAGCAGTCCCGGGACAGGGGGCGGGGGACCCTATAATTCACCCCTCCACTTT	CASSPGTGGGGPYNSPLHF
-	TRBV18	TRBJ1-5	-	TGTGCCAGCTCCAAGGACAGAACCAATCAGCCCCAGCATTTT	CASSKDRTNQPQHF
-	TRBV24-1	TRBJ2-1	TRBD1	TGTGCCACCAGTGAGTGGGACAGCTCCTACAATGAGCAGTTCTTC	CATSEWDSSYNEQFF